This T cell receptor (beta chain) originates from a study of glioma-infiltrating T cells after dendritic cell vaccination. Time point in this sample: after dendritic cell vaccination, including at tumor progression/relapse. Germline trimming cut 6 bases from V and 0 bases from J; bases unmatched to any gene: 3. The germline CDR1 and CDR2 sequences are KGHSH and LQKENI. The CDR3 is 15 residues long. The PCR used 60 V beta and 13 J beta primers. TCRdb's table, derived via immunoSEQ multiplex PCR, lists solely in-frame clones and lacks some. The repertoire holds roughly 85,000 clones, with less than 85% as singletons. A remark on this clone: Its target is unknown.

Findings and limits, study-wide: Few patients contributed both blood and tumor specimens. Patients with more pretreatment TILs had longer time to progression and survival.

This receptor was identified in a human donor with glioblastoma. V is TRBV18 and J is TRBJ2-2; 8 bases align to TRBD2. Sequencing was performed on blood, taken after dendritic cell vaccination. In DNA form, the CDR3 reads TGTGCCAGCTCGCCGGGACTAGCGAACACCGGGGAGCTGTTTTTT. Residues: CASSPGLANTGELFF.